Here is one T cell receptor beta chain with its context. This clone was picked up a small number of times. No cognate antigen has been identified for it. The sample holds no much larger clone one base away, and base qualities are not on file. The sample carries other DNA sequences with the same CDR3. The source of the sample is a study of beta chain features in type 1 diabetes (dated by TCRdb to 2017 to 2018). About the study as a whole: No differences in mean age, gender distribution, total cell number or subset yield were found between patients and healthy donors. Across all samples, some 110,000,000 sorted cells were examined, and cell number per subset correlated strongly with RNA yield. The study compared TCRB repertoires of sorted circulating CD4+ T cell subsets between recently diagnosed type 1 diabetes patients and matched healthy donors. Regulatory and stem cell-like memory subsets were isolated from only 8 patients and about eight healthy donors, whereas naive and central memory subsets came from all 30 or so donors.

From each donor, a single peripheral blood sample of about 110 mL on average was drawn into heparinised tubes. A BD FACSAria II and a panel including CD45RO, CCR7, CD25, CD127, CD95 and CD27 were used to sort naive, central memory, regulatory and stem cell-like memory CD4+ T cells. All sorted populations exceeded 95% purity. PBMCs were isolated immediately by Lymphoprep density gradient centrifugation and stained directly without culture. So that batch effects would be minimized, each experiment stained and sorted samples in pairs, pairing one healthy donor with one patient. The entire amount of isolated RNA was reverse transcribed using the High Capacity cDNA Reverse Transcription Kit, so the sequenced TCRB transcripts were expressed ones. Deep immunoSEQ sequencing was performed on naive, central memory and regulatory T cell samples, with an average of roughly 3.6 million total reads per sample. After sorted cells were lysed in RLT buffer, RNA was extracted with DNase-treated RNeasy Micro or Mini kits, with the choice depending on cell number. To prevent cross-contamination, each cell subset was processed individually, whereas patient and healthy donor samples were processed jointly. TCRB sequences were amplified from cDNA with the immunoSEQ multiplex PCR, producing 87-bp fragments spanning the CDR3 region. Amplicons were sequenced on the Illumina HiSeq platform. On the study's bioinformatics: Synthetic template baselines were used to correct PCR bias computationally, reads within Hamming distance 2 were collapsed together, and singletons that could not be merged were discarded. Reads were aligned to IMGT to assign V, D and J genes, CDR3 length, and insertions or deletions at six rearrangement sites. Within each subset, clonotype counts were normalized to the number of sorted cells before true diversity and Gini coefficients were calculated with the tcR R package. The overlap coefficient, calculated on TCRB nucleotide sequences, was used to measure repertoire sharing. As a proxy for the pre-selection repertoire, out-of-frame TCRB sequences from naive cells were analyzed. In TCRdb, the immuneACCESS table is reduced to in-frame sequences with V and J assigned. These tables do not hold every clone; where another copy was compared, an unresolved V gene accounts for under half, and the others remain unexplained. That table supplies the V and J calls and clone size; D and trimming were determined from the DNA. The sample table contains just over 600,000 clones; only one count was recorded for about a sixth of them. The ten biggest clones cover about 0.086% of the sample.

Study-wide conclusions, independent of this receptor: HLA sub-analyses involved small numbers of individuals, so any influence of HLA type on TCRB rearrangement remained unresolved. PCR might favor shorter templates, but patient and control samples were amplified and corrected together, so any skew would affect both groups equally. Because cDNA was sequenced instead of genomic DNA, highly expressing activated cells could be over-represented, though the groups showed no difference in activation or CD3 levels. Naive, central memory and regulatory TCRB repertoires appeared to be more alike among patients than among healthy donors. Type 1 diabetes patients showed a moderate but significant shortening of TCRB CDR3 length in all four CD4+ subsets. Fewer insertions and more nucleotide deletions at VDJ recombination sites were observed in patients with type 1 diabetes, implying thymic rearrangement abnormalities.

CDR1 and CDR2 are read off the germline V gene as SQVTM and ANQGSEA. The trim is 7 bases for V and 0 bases for J, with a gap of 9 bases between the germline ends. The CDR3 has 12 amino acids, counting the end cysteine and phenylalanine. Of all the DNA, just the CDR3 is kept, 36 bases in frame from base 1. The rearrangement combines TRBV29-1 with TRBJ1-1, and possibly TRBD1, on 6 matching bases. The TCR sequence derives from a man aged 18 to 35 in good health. Sequences were obtained from naive CD4+ T cells from blood. The cell subset or site label here, explained by the study, means: true naive CD4+ T cells. The CDR3 here reads CSAGQLNTEAFF. The nucleotides read TGCAGCGCCGGACAGCTGAACACTGAAGCTTTCTTT.